These 18 T cell receptor beta chains were all obtained from the same sample, sequenced in a study of tumor and adjacent non-tumor tissue in lung cancer (dated by TCRdb to 2017 to 2018). The method was multiplex PCR. TCRdb shows the sequencer as Illumina HiSeq 2500. TCRbeta libraries were built by three rounds of nested PCR using primers (Table S4), following protocols modified from ARM-PCR. TCRdb handled the public reads itself, with Q25 trimming in fastp and clone calling in MiXCR, and kept productive beta chains. Rows with a matching CDR3 protein are joined into one entry that keeps the most common DNA and genes. The sample includes approximately 100,000 distinct CDR3 sequences, with 60% to 80% observed a single time. The ten largest make up roughly 35% of the sample. RNA was isolated from bulk unsorted tissue, and RNA quality was assessed with a NanoDrop ND-1000 and an Agilent 2100. Sequenced input: lung tumor tissue. The receptors were sampled from a woman in her sixties with non-small cell lung cancer.

To note about this clonotype: The junction does not match germline at one end; this may be a read error. The chain has TRBV11-3 and TRBJ2-1; TRBD2 is a possible D gene (5 bases). Germline V gives CDR1 SGHNT, CDR2 YENEEA. This CDR3 has 17 amino acids. The CDR3 bases are TGTGCCTGCAGCTTAAAGTTGGCTAGAGGGAGCCACAATGAGCAGTTCTTC. Protein: CACSLKLARGSHNEQFF.

About this clonotype: This may stem from a read error, because a much larger clone lies one nucleotide away. The chain employs TRBV4-3 and TRBJ2-2; D is uncertain. CDR3 length: 15 residues. Germline V lookup: CDR1 LGHNA, CDR2 YSLEER. CDR3 residues: CASGQEFVDTGELFF. The CDR3, as DNA: TGCGCCAGCGGCCAAGAATTTGTCGACACCGGGGAGCTGTTTTTT.

This clonotype showed up many times. The V call is TRBV6-1, the J call TRBJ2-3; D gene ambiguous. Germline V gene lookup returns CDR1 MNHNS and CDR2 SASEGT. The CDR3 length is 11 residues. V dropped 11 bases and J dropped 0 bases, with 6 bases sitting between them. The CDR3: CAASSTDTQYF. The CDR3 DNA sequence: TGTGCCGCCTCGAGCACAGATACGCAGTATTTT.

This clonotype has more than one count but fewer than ten. The V and J genes are TRBV11-2 and TRBJ2-1, with TRBD2 as a possible D gene (6 bases). Trimming shortened V by 0 bases and J by 15 bases, and 18 bases separated the two germline ends. This CDR3 spans 14 amino acids. The germline V gene has CDR1 SGHAT and CDR2 FQNNGV. The DNA for the CDR3 is TGTGCCAGCAGCTTAGAATCGACTAGTCGTCTTCCGTTCTTC. Translation gives CASSLESTSRLPFF.

The chain uses TRBV20-1 and TRBJ2-1; possibly TRBD2 for D (6 bases). V shed 6 bases and J shed 13 bases, with 28 bases lying between them. The CDR3 has 15 amino acids. Germline V gene lookup returns CDR1 DFQATT and CDR2 SNEGSKA (reference sequence). The CDR3 DNA reads as TGCAGTGCCCCGACGGGGGAACTCTCTTACAAAGACCAGTTCTTC. Encoded protein: CSAPTGELSYKDQFF.

On this clonotype itself: This may arise from a read error, as a much more abundant clone is one base away. The chain's CDR3 is CARRTTTGEVQSGANVLTF. The CDR3 nucleotides are TGTGCCAGAAGAACCACGACAGGGGAAGTTCAGTCAGGGGCCAACGTCCTGACTTTC. The gene calls are TRBV6-2 or TRBV6-3 and TRBJ2-6; 8 nucleotides agree with TRBD1. CDR1 and CDR2 from the germline V gene are MNHEY and SVGEGT. The CDR3 length is 19 residues. J was trimmed by 4 bases and V by 9 bases; bases with no gene match: 20.

Concerning this clonotype: The conserved phenylalanine or tryptophan is not found at the CDR3 terminus, so this likely reflects a read error. The CDR3 DNA is TGTGCCAGCAGTTTGTTGAAGCCTGACAGGCCGGAGACCCAGTACGTC. Encoded protein: CASSLLKPDRPETQYV. The chain has TRBV12-3 or TRBV12-4 and TRBJ2-5; perhaps TRBD1 as D (6 bases). This CDR3 has 16 residues. V shed 3 bases and J shed 5 bases, with 19 bases lying between them.

With respect to this clonotype: A much bigger clone sits one base away, suggesting this may be a read error. The chain couples TRBV6-6 to TRBJ2-7; TRBD1 agrees at 7 bases. Looked up from germline, CDR1 is MNHNY and CDR2 is SVGAGI (reference sequence). The CDR3 has 14 residues. CDR3 region: CANSTLTGTYEQYF. The DNA of the CDR3 is TGTGCCAACAGTACCCTGACAGGGACCTACGAGCAGTACTTC.

The CDR3 loop reads CASSFGQVGNQPQHF. The CDR3 DNA follows: TGTGCCAGCAGTTTTGGACAGGTAGGCAATCAGCCCCAGCATTTT. The J gene is TRBJ1-5, the V gene TRBV12-3 or TRBV12-4, with 7 positions matching TRBD1. The CDR3 extends over 15 amino acids. The ends lost 3 bases at V and 2 bases at J; junction bases unmatched: 4.

The chain carries TRBV11-2 and TRBJ1-1, with 7 bases identical to TRBD1. Germline trimming cut 9 bases from V and 14 bases from J; bases unmatched to any gene: 27. Germline CDR1 and CDR2: SGHAT and FQNNGV. The length of the CDR3 is 16 residues. CDR3 DNA sequence: TGTGCCAGTAGACGGGACAGCCTTAGGGGGAATACTGAAGGGTTCTTT. It encodes CASRRDSLRGNTEGFF.

As for this clonotype: At one boundary the junction diverges from the germline segment, which might be a read error. The chain couples TRBV12-3 or TRBV12-4 to TRBJ2-2; 8 bases map to TRBD2. The CDR3 sequence is 15 residues long. The DNA of the CDR3 is TGTGCCAGCAGGGGCGGGGGGCCTAGCACCGGGGAGCTGCTTTTT. This codes for CASRGGGPSTGELLF.

As regards this clonotype: Being one base from a much bigger clone, this may be a read error. Here the CDR3 reads CASSLLPLGGGASYEQFF. CDR3 nucleotide sequence: TGTGCCAGCAGTTTACTCCCTTTAGGCGGGGGGGCTAGTTATGAGCAGTTCTTC. This chain links TRBV12-3 or TRBV12-4 with TRBJ2-1, with TRBD2 matching 9 bases. The CDR3 length is 18 residues. The junction had 16 bases not matched to a gene; V was cut back by 2 bases and J by 8 bases.

A note on this clonotype: This may come from a read error, since a much larger clone is one base off. The V call is TRBV7-8, the J call TRBJ2-5; no clear D gene. CDR1 is SGHVS, CDR2 FQNEAQ, per germline. The CDR3 is made up of 17 amino acids. Between the trimmed V and J ends, which lost 4 bases and 3 bases, there was a span of 21 bases. CDR3 in DNA: TGTGCCAGCAGCTCCAGTCTTCGACACTCGAGGAAAGAGACCCAGTACTTC. This encodes CASSSSLRHSRKETQYF.

In its sample, this clonotype was seen many times. This chain links TRBV6-2 or TRBV6-3 with TRBJ1-2; D is ambiguous. The CDR3 length is 12 residues. Trimming removed 6 bases from V and 3 bases from J, with 8 bases in between. The germline CDR1 and CDR2 sequences are MNHEY and SVGEGT. CDR3: CASSDTYYGYTF. As DNA, the CDR3 is TGTGCCAGCAGCGACACGTACTATGGCTACACCTTC.

This clonotype was counted between two and nine times. This may arise from a read error, as a much more abundant clone is one base away. The chain links TRBV6-6 to TRBJ2-2; D not resolved. This CDR3 contains 14 residues. CDR1 and CDR2 from the germline V gene are MNHNY and SVGAGI (reference sequence). The CDR3 DNA is TGTGCCAGCAGGGCAGACGAGAACACCAGGGAGCTGTTTTTT. This encodes CASRADENTRELFF.

In regard to this clonotype: The final CDR3 position lacks the conserved phenylalanine or tryptophan, pointing to a likely read error. The V call is TRBV11-2, the J call TRBJ2-6, with D possibly being TRBD2 (5 bases). This CDR3 is 15 amino acids long. Looked up from germline, CDR1 is SGHAT and CDR2 is FQNNGV. CDR3 residues: CTSSGEGSGANVLTI. Written as DNA, the CDR3 is TGTACCAGCAGCGGAGAGGGCTCTGGGGCCAACGTCCTGACTATC.

The V gene is TRBV30, the J gene TRBJ2-4; D is possibly TRBD1 (7 bases). The CDR3 spans 18 residues. Germline CDR1 GTSNPN, CDR2 SVGIG (reference sequence). Trimming removed 2 bases from V and 0 bases from J, with 20 bases in between. The CDR3, as DNA: TGTGCCTGGAGTCCCGGTGGAGGGGGCCCACTAGCCAAAAACATTCAGTACTTC. Translating gives CAWSPGGGGPLAKNIQYF.

This chain joins TRBV20-1 and TRBJ1-2; D unclear. The length of the CDR3 is 13 residues. Germline-derived CDR1 and CDR2 are DFQATT and SNEGSKA (reference sequence). CDR3 amino acids: CNPREPGDYGYTF. CDR3 in DNA: TGCAATCCTAGAGAACCAGGAGACTATGGCTACACCTTC.